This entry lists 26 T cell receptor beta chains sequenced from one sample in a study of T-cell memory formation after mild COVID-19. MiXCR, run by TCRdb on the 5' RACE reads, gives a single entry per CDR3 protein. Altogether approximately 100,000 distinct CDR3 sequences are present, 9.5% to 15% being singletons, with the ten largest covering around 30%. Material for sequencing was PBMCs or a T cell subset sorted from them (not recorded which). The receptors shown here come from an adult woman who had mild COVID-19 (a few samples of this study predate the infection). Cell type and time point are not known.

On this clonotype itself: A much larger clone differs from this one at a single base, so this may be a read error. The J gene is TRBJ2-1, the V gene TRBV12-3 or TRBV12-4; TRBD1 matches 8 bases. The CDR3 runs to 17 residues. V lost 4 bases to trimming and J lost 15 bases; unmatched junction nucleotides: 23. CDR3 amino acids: CASSSEPGQDRSRTRFF. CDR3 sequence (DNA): TGTGCCAGCAGTTCCGAACCGGGACAGGACAGGTCCAGGACAAGGTTCTTC.

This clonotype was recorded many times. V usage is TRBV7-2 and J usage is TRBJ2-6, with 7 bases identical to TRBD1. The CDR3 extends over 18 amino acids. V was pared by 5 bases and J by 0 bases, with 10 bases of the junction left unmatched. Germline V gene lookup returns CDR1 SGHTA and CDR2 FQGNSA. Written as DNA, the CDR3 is TGTGCCAGCAGCCCCTACAGGGGTGTTCTCTCTGGGGCCAACGTCCTGACTTTC. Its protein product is CASSPYRGVLSGANVLTF.

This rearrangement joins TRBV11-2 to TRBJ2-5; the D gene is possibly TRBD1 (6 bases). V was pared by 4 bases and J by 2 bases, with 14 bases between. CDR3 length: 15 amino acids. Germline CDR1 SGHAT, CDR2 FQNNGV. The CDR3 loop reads CASSSTGTEQETQYF. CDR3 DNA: TGTGCCAGCAGCTCTACAGGGACGGAACAAGAGACCCAGTACTTC. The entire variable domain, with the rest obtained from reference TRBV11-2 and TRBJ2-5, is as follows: EAGVAQSPRYKIIEKRQSVAFWCNPISGHATLYWYQQILGQGPKLLIQFQNNGVVDDSQLPKDRFSAERLKGVDSTLKIQPAKLEDSAVYLCASSSTGTEQETQYFGPGTRLLVL.

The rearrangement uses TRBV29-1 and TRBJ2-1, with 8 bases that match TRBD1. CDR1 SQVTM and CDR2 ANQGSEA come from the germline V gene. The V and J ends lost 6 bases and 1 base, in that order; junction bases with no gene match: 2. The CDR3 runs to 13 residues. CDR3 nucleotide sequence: TGCAGCGTCCGACAGGGGTCCTACAATGAGCAGTTCTTC. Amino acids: CSVRQGSYNEQFF.

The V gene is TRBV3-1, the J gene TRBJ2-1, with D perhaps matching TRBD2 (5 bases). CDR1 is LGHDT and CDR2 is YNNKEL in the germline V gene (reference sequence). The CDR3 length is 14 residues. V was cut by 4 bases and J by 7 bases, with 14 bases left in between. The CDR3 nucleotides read TGTGCCAGCAGCCCGGGGTCCCCTAGTAATGAGCAGTTCTTC. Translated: CASSPGSPSNEQFF.

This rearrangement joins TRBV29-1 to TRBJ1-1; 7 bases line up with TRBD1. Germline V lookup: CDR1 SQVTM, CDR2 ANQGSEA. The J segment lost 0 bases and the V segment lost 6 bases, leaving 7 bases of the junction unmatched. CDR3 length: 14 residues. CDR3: CSVKGAQLNTEAFF. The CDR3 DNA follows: TGCAGCGTCAAGGGGGCACAGCTGAACACTGAAGCTTTCTTT.

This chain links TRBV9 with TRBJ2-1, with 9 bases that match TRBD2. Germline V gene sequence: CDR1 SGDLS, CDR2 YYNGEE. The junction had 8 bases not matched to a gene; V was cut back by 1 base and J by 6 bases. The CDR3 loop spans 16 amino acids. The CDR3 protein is CASSVPRTSVVNEQFF. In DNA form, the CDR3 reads TGTGCCAGCAGCGTACCTAGGACTAGCGTAGTCAATGAGCAGTTCTTC. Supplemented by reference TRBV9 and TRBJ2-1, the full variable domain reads DSGVTQTPKHLITATGQRVTLRCSPRSGDLSVYWYQQSLDQGLQFLIQYYNGEERAKGNILERFSAQQFPDLHSELNLSSLELGDSALYFCASSVPRTSVVNEQFFGPGTRLTVL.

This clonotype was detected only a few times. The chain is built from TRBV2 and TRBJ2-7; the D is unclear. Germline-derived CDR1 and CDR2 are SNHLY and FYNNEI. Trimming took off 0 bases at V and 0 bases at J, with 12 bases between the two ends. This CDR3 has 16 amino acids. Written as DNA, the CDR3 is TGTGCCAGCAGTGAAGCCAGGTTTGATAACTCCTACGAGCAGTACTTC. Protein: CASSEARFDNSYEQYF. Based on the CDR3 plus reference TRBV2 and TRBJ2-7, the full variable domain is EPEVTQTPSHQVTQMGQEVILRCVPISNHLYFYWYRQILGQKVEFLVSFYNNEISEKSEIFDDQFSVERPDGSNFTLKIRSTKLEDSAMYFCASSEARFDNSYEQYFGPGTRLTVT.

The CDR3, as DNA: TGCGCCAGCAGCCAGATGGACAGGGAAGCAGATACGCAGTATTTT. This gives the protein CASSQMDREADTQYF. This chain links TRBV4-1 with TRBJ2-3; 8 bases are shared with TRBD1. The CDR3 runs 15 residues. The V and J ends lost 3 bases and 4 bases, in that order; junction bases with no gene match: 6. Germline assignment: CDR1 MGHRA and CDR2 YSYEKL.

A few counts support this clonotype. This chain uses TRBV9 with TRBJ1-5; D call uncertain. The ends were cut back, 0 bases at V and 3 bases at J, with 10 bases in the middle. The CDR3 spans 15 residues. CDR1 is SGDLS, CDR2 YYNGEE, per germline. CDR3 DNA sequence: TGTGCCAGCAGCGTAGGGGCCGCAAACAATCAGCCCCAGCATTTT. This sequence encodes CASSVGAANNQPQHF.

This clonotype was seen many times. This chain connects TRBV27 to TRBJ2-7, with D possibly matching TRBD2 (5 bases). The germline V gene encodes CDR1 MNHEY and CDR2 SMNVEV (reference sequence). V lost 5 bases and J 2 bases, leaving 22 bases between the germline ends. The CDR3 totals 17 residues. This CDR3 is CASSTHPGVFGTYEQYF. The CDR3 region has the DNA TGTGCCAGCAGTACCCACCCGGGTGTGTTCGGGACCTACGAGCAGTACTTC.

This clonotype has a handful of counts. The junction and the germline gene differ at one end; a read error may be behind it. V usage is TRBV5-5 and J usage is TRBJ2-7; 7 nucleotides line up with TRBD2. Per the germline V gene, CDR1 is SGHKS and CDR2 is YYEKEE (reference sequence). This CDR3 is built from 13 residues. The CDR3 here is CASSLDSPNRGDF. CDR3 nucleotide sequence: TGTGCCAGCAGCTTAGATTCTCCGAATCGGGGGGACTTC.

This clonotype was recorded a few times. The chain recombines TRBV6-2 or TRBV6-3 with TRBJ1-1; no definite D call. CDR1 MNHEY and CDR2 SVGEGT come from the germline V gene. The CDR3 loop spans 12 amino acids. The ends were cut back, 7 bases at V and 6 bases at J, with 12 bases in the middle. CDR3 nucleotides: TGTGCCAGCAAACGCGGCGGCTCTGAAGCTTTCTTT. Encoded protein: CASKRGGSEAFF.

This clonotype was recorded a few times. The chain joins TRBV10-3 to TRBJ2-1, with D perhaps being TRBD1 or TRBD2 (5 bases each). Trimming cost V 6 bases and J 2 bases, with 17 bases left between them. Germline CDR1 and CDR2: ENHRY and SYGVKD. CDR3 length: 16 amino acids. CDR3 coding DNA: TGTGCCATCAGAGAGCTCCCGGGACGGACCTACAATGAGCAGTTCTTC. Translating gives CAIRELPGRTYNEQFF.

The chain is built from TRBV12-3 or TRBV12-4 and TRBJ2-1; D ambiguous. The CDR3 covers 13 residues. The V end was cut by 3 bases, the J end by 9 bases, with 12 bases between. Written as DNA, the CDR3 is TGTGCCAGCAGTTTTTGGACCGGAAGTGAGCAGTTCTTC. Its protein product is CASSFWTGSEQFF.

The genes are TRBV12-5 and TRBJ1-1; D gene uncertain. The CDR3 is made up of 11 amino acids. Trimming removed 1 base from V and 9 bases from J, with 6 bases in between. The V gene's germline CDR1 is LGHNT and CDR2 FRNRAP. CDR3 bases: TGTGCTAGTGGTTTGGCCCCCAAAGCTTTCTTT. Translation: CASGLAPKAFF.

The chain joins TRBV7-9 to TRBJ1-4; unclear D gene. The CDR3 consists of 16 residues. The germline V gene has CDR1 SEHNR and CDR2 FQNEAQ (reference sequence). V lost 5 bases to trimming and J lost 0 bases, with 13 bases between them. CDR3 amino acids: CASSTSSGATNEKLFF. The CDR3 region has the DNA TGTGCCAGCAGCACGTCCTCAGGCGCAACTAATGAAAAACTGTTTTTT.

In DNA, the CDR3 is TGTGCCAGCAGCCAGGACAGGCTAGGGGAGCAGTACTTC. Protein sequence: CASSQDRLGEQYF. The chain recombines TRBV7-3 with TRBJ2-7, with TRBD1 matching 7 bases. CDR3 length: 13 amino acids. V trimming: 5 bases; J trimming: 7 bases; junction bases outside the gene matches: 8. Germline CDR1 is SGHTA and CDR2 is FQGTGA.

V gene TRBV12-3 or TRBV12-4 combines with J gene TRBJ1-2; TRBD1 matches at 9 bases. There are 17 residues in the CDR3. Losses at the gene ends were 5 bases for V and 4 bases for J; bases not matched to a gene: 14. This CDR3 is CASSLIRGTGLGYGYTF. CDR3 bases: TGTGCCAGCAGTCTAATCCGAGGGACAGGGTTAGGCTATGGCTACACCTTC.

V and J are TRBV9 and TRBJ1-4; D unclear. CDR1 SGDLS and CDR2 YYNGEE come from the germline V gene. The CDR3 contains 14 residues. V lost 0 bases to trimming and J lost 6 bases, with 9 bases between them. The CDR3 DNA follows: TGTGCCAGCAGCGTAGAGGGAGAGGATGAAAAACTGTTTTTT. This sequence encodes CASSVEGEDEKLFF.

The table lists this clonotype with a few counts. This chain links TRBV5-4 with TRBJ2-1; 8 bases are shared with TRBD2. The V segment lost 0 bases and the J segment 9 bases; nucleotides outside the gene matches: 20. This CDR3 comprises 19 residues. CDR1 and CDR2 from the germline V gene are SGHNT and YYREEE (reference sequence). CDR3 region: CASSLVRPAGDLPVPEQFF. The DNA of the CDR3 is TGTGCCAGCAGCTTGGTTCGTCCAGCGGGAGATCTCCCGGTTCCTGAGCAGTTCTTC.

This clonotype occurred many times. For the CDR3, the DNA is TGTGCCAGCAGTCCTTCGGGGGAGGGGATGCGGTCCTACGAGCAGTACTTC. Translated, it gives CASSPSGEGMRSYEQYF. The V call is TRBV12-3 or TRBV12-4, the J call TRBJ2-7; 7 bases line up with TRBD2. This CDR3 region has 17 residues. V dropped 5 bases and J dropped 1; count of bases not matched to a gene: 14.

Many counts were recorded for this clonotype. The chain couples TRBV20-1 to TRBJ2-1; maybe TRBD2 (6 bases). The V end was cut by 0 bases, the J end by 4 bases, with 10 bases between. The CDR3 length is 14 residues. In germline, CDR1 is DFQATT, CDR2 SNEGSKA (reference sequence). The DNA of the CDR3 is TGCAGTGCTAGAGATGTGCGGGGATACAATGAGCAGTTCTTC. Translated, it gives CSARDVRGYNEQFF.

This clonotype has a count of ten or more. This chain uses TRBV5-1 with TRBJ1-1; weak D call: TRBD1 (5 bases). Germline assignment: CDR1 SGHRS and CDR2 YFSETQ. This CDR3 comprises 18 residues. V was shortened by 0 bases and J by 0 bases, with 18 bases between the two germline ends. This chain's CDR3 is CASSLAPGGAYMNTEAFF. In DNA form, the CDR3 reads TGCGCCAGCAGCTTGGCCCCTGGGGGAGCTTACATGAACACTGAAGCTTTCTTT.

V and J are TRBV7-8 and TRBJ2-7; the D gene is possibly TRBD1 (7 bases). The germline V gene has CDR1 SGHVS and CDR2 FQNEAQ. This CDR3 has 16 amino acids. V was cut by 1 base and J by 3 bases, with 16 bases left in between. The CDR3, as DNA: TGTGCCAGCAGCTTAGGACCTTCCCAGGGGGGCTACGAGCAGTACTTC. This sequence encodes CASSLGPSQGGYEQYF.

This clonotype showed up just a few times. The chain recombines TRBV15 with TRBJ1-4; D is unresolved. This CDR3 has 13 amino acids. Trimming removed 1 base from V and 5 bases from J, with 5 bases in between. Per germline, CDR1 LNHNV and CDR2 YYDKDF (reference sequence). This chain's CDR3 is CATSRARNEKLFF. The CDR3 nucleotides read TGTGCCACCAGCAGAGCGAGGAATGAAAAACTGTTTTTT. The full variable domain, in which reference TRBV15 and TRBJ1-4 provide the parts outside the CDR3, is DAMVIQNPRYQVTQFGKPVTLSCSQTLNHNVMYWYQQKSSQAPKLLFHYYDKDFNNEADTPDNFQSRRPNTSFCFLDIRSPGLGDTAMYLCATSRARNEKLFFGSGTQLSVL.